Listed below are T cell receptor beta chains from one sample, sequenced in a study of T cell changes during pregnancy in multiple sclerosis. The method was immunoSEQ multiplex PCR; TCRdb's version includes in-frame clones alone and lacks a portion of them. The table lists about 57,000 clones, about 92% of them singletons. Sample: peripheral blood, taken after pregnancy. These receptors were collected from a female donor with multiple sclerosis, enrolled in a pregnancy study. Each CDR3 is given with its conserved first and last residue. The D gene is left open where the match is weak. Part of the rows lack a size; the others show once, few, many or a class for expanded clones.

>NA|TRBJ2-1|15|TRBV2|NA
CASSEGRARDNEQFF
TGTGCCAGCAGTGAAGGGAGGGCCCGTGACAATGAGCAGTTCTTC
>TRBD1|TRBJ2-7|16|TRBV11-2|NA
CASSFGTGGATYEQYF
TGTGCCAGCAGCTTCGGGACAGGGGGGGCCACCTACGAGCAGTACTTC
>TRBD2|TRBJ2-3|20|TRBV14|NA
CASSQGRLAGSFYVADTQYF
TGTGCCAGCAGCCAAGGGCGACTAGCGGGTTCCTTCTATGTGGCAGATACGCAGTATTTT
>NA|TRBJ2-1|19|TRBV5-1|NA
CASSRLWGGEATQAGEQFF
TGCGCCAGCAGCCGTCTTTGGGGCGGGGAGGCGACCCAGGCAGGGGAGCAGTTCTTC
>TRBD1|TRBJ2-6|18|TRBV27|once
CASSFGQARSSGANVLTF
TGTGCCAGCAGTTTCGGACAGGCTAGGAGCTCTGGGGCCAACGTCCTGACTTTC
>NA|TRBJ1-5|16|TRBV4-2|NA
CASSQDLRGGNQPQHF
TGTGCCAGCAGCCAAGATCTCCGGGGAGGGAATCAGCCCCAGCATTTT
>TRBD2|TRBJ2-2|15|TRBV7-6|NA
CASQGLAGAAGELFF
TGTGCCAGCCAAGGACTAGCGGGAGCCGCCGGGGAGCTGTTTTTT
>TRBD2|TRBJ2-5|15|TRBV7-3|NA
CASSLGGLAGETQYF
TGTGCCAGCAGCTTAGGGGGACTAGCAGGAGAGACCCAGTACTTC
>TRBD2|TRBJ2-3|18|TRBV11-1|NA
CASSLAQTLAGVKDTQYF
TGTGCCAGCAGCTTAGCACAGACCCTAGCGGGAGTGAAAGATACGCAGTATTTT
>NA|TRBJ2-1|15|TRBV6-5|NA
CASSYGAGGAYEQFF
TGTGCCAGCAGTTACGGGGCAGGAGGGGCTTACGAGCAGTTCTTC
>TRBD2|TRBJ2-1|16|TRBV25-1|NA
CASRVREGTTWGEQFF
TGTGCCAGCAGAGTGCGGGAGGGCACGACGTGGGGTGAGCAGTTCTTC
>NA|TRBJ1-1|12|TRBV6-5|NA
CASRQLNTEAFF
TGTGCCAGCAGACAGCTGAACACTGAAGCTTTCTTT
>NA|TRBJ2-2|14|TRBV11-3|NA
CASSLRADTGELFF
TGTGCCAGCAGCTTACGAGCGGACACCGGGGAGCTGTTTTTT
>NA|TRBJ1-5|14|TRBV11-2|NA
CASSMGGRNQPQHF
TGTGCCAGCAGCATGGGGGGACGGAATCAGCCCCAGCATTTT
>TRBD2|TRBJ2-7|16|TRBV7-3|NA
CASSPAYSAGLDEQYF
TGTGCCAGCAGCCCCGCCTATTCAGCGGGATTGGACGAGCAGTACTTC
>NA|TRBJ2-3|16|TRBV15|NA
CATSRGGAEATDTQYF
TGTGCCACCAGCAGAGGGGGAGCGGAGGCTACAGATACGCAGTATTTT
>NA|TRBJ2-3|15|TRBV19|NA
CASSISRVPVDTQYF
TGTGCCAGTAGTATAAGCCGGGTCCCCGTCGATACGCAGTATTTT
>NA|TRBJ2-1|17|TRBV21-1|few
CASTELRGTGFYNEQFF
TGTGCCAGCACTGAATTGAGGGGGACAGGGTTCTACAATGAGCAGTTCTTC
>TRBD1|TRBJ2-2|13|TRBV6-1|NA
CASNRGTTGELFF
TGTGCCAGCAACAGGGGGACGACCGGGGAGCTGTTTTTT
>NA|TRBJ2-3|14|TRBV7-9|once
CASRGGGPTDTQYF
TGTGCCAGCAGAGGGGGAGGGCCAACAGATACGCAGTATTTT
>NA|TRBJ1-2|13|TRBV6-6|NA
CASSDEANYGYTF
TGTGCCAGCAGCGATGAGGCTAACTATGGCTACACCTTC
>TRBD2|TRBJ2-1|15|TRBV6-4|NA
CASSVASGSSHEQFF
TGTGCCAGCAGTGTTGCTAGCGGGAGTTCTCATGAGCAGTTCTTC
>TRBD2|TRBJ2-7|13|TRBV30|NA
CAWRRGGGYEQYF
TGTGCCTGGAGAAGAGGCGGGGGCTACGAGCAGTACTTC
>TRBD1|TRBJ2-1|15|TRBV4-3|NA
CASSQDRDRGYEQFF
TGCGCCAGCAGCCAAGACCGGGACAGGGGGTATGAGCAGTTCTTC
>TRBD1|TRBJ1-2|15|TRBV11-2|NA
CASSPLGGKVYGYTF
TGTGCCAGCAGCCCCCTAGGGGGCAAGGTCTATGGCTACACCTTC
>TRBD1|TRBJ2-7|15|TRBV6-1|NA
CASSEAPDRGYEQYF
TGTGCCAGCAGTGAAGCTCCGGACAGGGGCTACGAGCAGTACTTC
>TRBD2|TRBJ2-1|17|TRBV4-3|NA
CASSQEWTSGSYNEQFF
TGCGCCAGCAGCCAAGAATGGACTAGCGGGAGTTACAATGAGCAGTTCTTC
>TRBD2|TRBJ2-7|15|TRBV6-1|NA
CASSELLAGPYEQYF
TGTGCCAGCAGTGAGCTACTAGCGGGGCCTTACGAGCAGTACTTC
>NA|TRBJ2-7|11|TRBV27|NA
CASSPTFEQYF
TGTGCCAGCAGTCCCACTTTTGAGCAGTACTTC
>TRBD1|TRBJ1-2|14|TRBV29-1|NA
CSVEGRQGLWGYTF
TGCAGCGTTGAAGGTAGACAGGGCCTTTGGGGCTACACCTTC
>TRBD1|TRBJ1-2|13|TRBV5-4|NA
CASSTGQNYGYTF
TGTGCCAGCAGCACGGGACAGAACTATGGCTACACCTTC
>NA|TRBJ1-1|19|TRBV14|NA
CASSHPVGANRTLDTEAFF
TGTGCCAGCAGCCACCCGGTGGGGGCAAATAGGACGTTGGACACTGAAGCTTTCTTT
>NA|TRBJ1-4|13|TRBV30|NA
CAWSVRRDEKLFF
TGTGCCTGGAGTGTACGCAGGGATGAAAAACTGTTTTTT
>TRBD1|TRBJ1-2|16|TRBV27|NA
CASSTKGTGSRDGYTF
TGTGCCAGCAGTACAAAGGGGACAGGGAGTCGGGATGGCTACACCTTC
>TRBD2|TRBJ2-5|16|TRBV5-1|NA
CASSLGGRGGQETQYF
TGCGCCAGCAGCCTGGGCGGGCGGGGGGGACAAGAGACCCAGTACTTC
>NA|TRBJ1-4|16|TRBV7-2|few
CASSLAPRRANEKLFF
TGTGCCAGCAGCTTAGCGCCCCGCAGGGCAAATGAAAAACTGTTTTTT
>NA|TRBJ1-5|16|TRBV6-1|NA
CASSGSTPRGNQPQHF
TGTGCCAGCAGTGGATCGACTCCCCGAGGCAATCAGCCCCAGCATTTT
>TRBD2|TRBJ2-3|14|TRBV19|NA
CASSRSGSTDTQYF
TGTGCCAGTAGTCGTAGCGGGAGCACAGATACGCAGTATTTT
>TRBD2|TRBJ2-1|16|TRBV7-9|NA
CASSLGTSGGYNEQFF
TGTGCCAGCAGCTTGGGGACTAGCGGAGGATACAATGAGCAGTTCTTC
>NA|TRBJ2-3|13|TRBV7-6|NA
CASRVGGEDTQYF
TGTGCCAGCAGGGTAGGGGGGGAAGATACGCAGTATTTT
>TRBD1|TRBJ2-7|16|TRBV5-4|NA
CASSSGGDRGSYEQYF
TGTGCCAGCAGCTCCGGGGGTGACAGGGGGTCCTACGAGCAGTACTTC
>NA|TRBJ1-1|15|TRBV28|NA
CASSLWGEGSTEAFF
TGTGCCAGCAGTTTATGGGGAGAGGGTTCCACTGAAGCTTTCTTT
>NA|TRBJ2-7|14|TRBV19|once
CASSIGLWTYEQYF
TGTGCCAGTAGTATAGGACTTTGGACCTACGAGCAGTACTTC
>NA|TRBJ2-6|15|TRBV30|NA
CAWTIGQAGANVLTF
TGTGCCTGGACCATTGGACAAGCTGGGGCCAACGTCCTGACTTTC
>TRBD1|TRBJ2-7|15|TRBV27|NA
CASSLMGTGAYEQYF
TGTGCCAGCAGTTTAATGGGGACAGGGGCCTACGAGCAGTACTTC
>TRBD2|TRBJ2-1|16|TRBV7-2|NA
CASSTSSGSSYNEQFF
TGTGCCAGCAGCACTTCTAGCGGAAGCTCCTACAATGAGCAGTTCTTC
>NA|TRBJ1-1|13|TRBV30|NA
CAWSVNLNTEAFF
TGTGCCTGGAGTGTTAATTTGAACACTGAAGCTTTCTTT
>NA|TRBJ2-3|14|TRBV29-1|NA
CSIRRGIGTDTQYF
TGCAGCATCCGGCGGGGTATCGGCACAGATACGCAGTATTTT
>NA|TRBJ2-2|17|TRBV7-2|once
CASRSVGQPKNTGELFF
TGTGCCAGCAGAAGCGTCGGACAGCCAAAGAACACCGGGGAGCTGTTTTTT
>NA|TRBJ2-7|17|TRBV5-6|NA
CASSFPVLATSSYEQYF
TGTGCCAGCAGCTTCCCGGTACTAGCAACGAGCTCCTACGAGCAGTACTTC
>NA|TRBJ2-7|14|TRBV7-2|once
CASRLATGFDEQYF
TGTGCCAGCAGGCTAGCCACAGGGTTCGACGAGCAGTACTTC
>TRBD1|TRBJ1-1|15|TRBV14|NA
CASSHLTGKVPEAFF
TGTGCCAGCAGCCATCTGACAGGGAAGGTCCCTGAAGCTTTCTTT
>NA|TRBJ1-6|12|TRBV19|NA
CASSINGSPLHF
TGTGCCAGTAGTATCAACGGTTCACCCCTCCACTTT
>NA|TRBJ2-7|12|TRBV30|once
CASGLSSYEQYF
TGTGCCTCGGGACTCAGCTCCTACGAGCAGTACTTC
>NA|TRBJ1-2|13|TRBV27|NA
CASSLGGNYGYTF
TGTGCCAGCAGTTTAGGAGGGAACTATGGCTACACCTTC
>TRBD2|TRBJ2-7|15|TRBV27|NA
CASSVSGVNSYEQYF
TGTGCCAGCAGTGTTAGCGGGGTAAACTCCTACGAGCAGTACTTC
>NA|TRBJ2-7|16|TRBV9|NA
CASSVGSARGNDEQYF
TGTGCCAGCAGCGTAGGGTCGGCACGCGGTAACGACGAGCAGTACTTC